This TCR beta chain was sequenced for a study of shared clonotypes between healthy human individuals. Only in-frame clones appear in the TCRdb table, and some are missing; sequencing was by immunoSEQ multiplex PCR. The profile shows 2.5 million or so clones, 90% to 95% of them singletons. The CDR3 has 15 residues. V was pared by 8 bases and J by 1 base, with 20 bases between. Germline lookup yields CDR1 GTSNPN and CDR2 SVGIG (reference sequence). Points from the study as a whole: Generally, naive subsets came out with larger estimated richness than memory subsets.

In regard to this clone: What it binds is not known.

This clonotype originated in a man younger than 30 in good health. The sample taken for sequencing was naive CD4+ T cells sorted from blood. The subset was: CD45RA+ positively selected. This chain joins TRBV30 and TRBJ1-1; D is perhaps TRBD1 (6 bases). The CDR3 sequence is CATRAPGAANTEAFF. As DNA, the CDR3 is TGTGCCACTCGAGCACCAGGGGCCGCGAACACTGAAGCTTTCTTT.